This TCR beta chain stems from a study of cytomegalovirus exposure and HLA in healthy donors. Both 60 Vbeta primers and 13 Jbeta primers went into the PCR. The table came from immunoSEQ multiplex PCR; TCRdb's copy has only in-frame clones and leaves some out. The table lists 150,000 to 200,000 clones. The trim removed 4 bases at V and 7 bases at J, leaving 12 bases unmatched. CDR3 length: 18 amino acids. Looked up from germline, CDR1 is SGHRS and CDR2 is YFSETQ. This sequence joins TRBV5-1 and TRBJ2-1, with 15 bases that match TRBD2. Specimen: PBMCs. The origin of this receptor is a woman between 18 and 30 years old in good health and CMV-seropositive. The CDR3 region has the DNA TGCGCCAGCAGCCCTACGGGACTAGCGGGGGGAATGGGGAATGAGCAGTTCTTC. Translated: CASSPTGLAGGMGNEQFF. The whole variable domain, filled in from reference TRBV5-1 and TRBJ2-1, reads KAGVTQTPRYLIKTRGQQVTLSCSPISGHRSVSWYQQTPGQGLQFLFEYFSETQRNKGNFPGRFSGRQFSNSRSEMNVSTLELGDSALYLCASSPTGLAGGMGNEQFFGPGTRLTVL.